This T cell receptor beta chain was retrieved from a study of chemoradiotherapy in HPV16-positive cancers. Trimming took 5 bases from V and 3 from J; bases not matched to a gene: 11. The germline CDR1 and CDR2 sequences are LNHDA and SQIVND (reference sequence). The CDR3 covers 16 residues. Measured with immunoSEQ multiplex PCR; TCRdb has only the in-frame clones, and not every one. The sample holds approximately 12,000 clones; 77% are singletons and the top ten take approximately 0.85%. The sample was taken from a patient who underwent chemoradiotherapy. The chain is built from TRBV19 and TRBJ2-3, with 7 bases aligning to TRBD2. The sequence came from a human donor with HPV-associated anogenital cancer. CDR3 amino acids: CASSPVGGSATDTQYF. Written as DNA, the CDR3 is TGTGCCAGTAGTCCGGTGGGCGGGAGTGCGACAGATACGCAGTATTTT.